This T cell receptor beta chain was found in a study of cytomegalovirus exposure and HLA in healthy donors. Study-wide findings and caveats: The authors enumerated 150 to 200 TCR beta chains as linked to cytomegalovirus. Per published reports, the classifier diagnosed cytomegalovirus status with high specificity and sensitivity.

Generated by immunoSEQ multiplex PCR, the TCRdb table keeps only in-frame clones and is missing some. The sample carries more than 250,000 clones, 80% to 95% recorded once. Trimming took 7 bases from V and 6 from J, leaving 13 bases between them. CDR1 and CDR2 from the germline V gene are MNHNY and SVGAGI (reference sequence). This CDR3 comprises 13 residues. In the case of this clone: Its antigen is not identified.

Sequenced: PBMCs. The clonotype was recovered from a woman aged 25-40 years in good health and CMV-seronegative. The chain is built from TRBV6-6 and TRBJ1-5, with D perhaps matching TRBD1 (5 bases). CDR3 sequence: CASTQGGSQPQHF. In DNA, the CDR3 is TGTGCCAGCACCCAGGGTGGGAGTCAGCCCCAGCATTTT.